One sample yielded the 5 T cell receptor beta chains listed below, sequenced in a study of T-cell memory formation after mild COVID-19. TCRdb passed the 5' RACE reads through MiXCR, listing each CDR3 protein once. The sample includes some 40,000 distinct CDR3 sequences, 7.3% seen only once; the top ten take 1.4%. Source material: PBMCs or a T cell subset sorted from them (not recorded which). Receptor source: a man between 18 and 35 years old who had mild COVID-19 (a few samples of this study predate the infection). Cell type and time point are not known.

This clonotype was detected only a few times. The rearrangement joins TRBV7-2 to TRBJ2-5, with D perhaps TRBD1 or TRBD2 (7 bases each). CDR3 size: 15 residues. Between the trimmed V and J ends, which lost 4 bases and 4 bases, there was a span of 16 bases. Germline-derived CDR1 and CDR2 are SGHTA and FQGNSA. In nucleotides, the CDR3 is TGTGCCAGCAGCTCCAGGGGGGGATTGGGAGAGACCCAGTACTTC. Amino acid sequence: CASSSRGGLGETQYF.

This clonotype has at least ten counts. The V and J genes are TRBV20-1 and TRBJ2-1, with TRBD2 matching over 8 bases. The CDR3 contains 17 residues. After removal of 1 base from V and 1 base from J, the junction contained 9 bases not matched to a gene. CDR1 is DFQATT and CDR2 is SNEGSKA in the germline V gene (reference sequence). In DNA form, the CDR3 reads TGCAGTGCTAGAGGAGCCGGGGAGCGGGGGTCCTACAATGAGCAGTTCTTC. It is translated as CSARGAGERGSYNEQFF.

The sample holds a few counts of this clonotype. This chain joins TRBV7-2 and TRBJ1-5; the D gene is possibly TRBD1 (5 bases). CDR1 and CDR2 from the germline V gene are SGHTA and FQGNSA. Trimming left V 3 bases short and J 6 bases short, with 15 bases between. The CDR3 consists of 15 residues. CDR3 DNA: TGTGCCAGCAGCTTTGGGGGTACGAGGGGTCAGCCCCAGCATTTT. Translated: CASSFGGTRGQPQHF.

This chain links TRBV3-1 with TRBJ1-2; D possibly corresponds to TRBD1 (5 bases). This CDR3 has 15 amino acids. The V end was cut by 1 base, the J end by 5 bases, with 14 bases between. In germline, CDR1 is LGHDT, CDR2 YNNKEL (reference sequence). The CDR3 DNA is TGTGCCAGCAGCCAAGGCCGGGGGGTGGAGTATGGCTACACCTTC. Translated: CASSQGRGVEYGYTF.

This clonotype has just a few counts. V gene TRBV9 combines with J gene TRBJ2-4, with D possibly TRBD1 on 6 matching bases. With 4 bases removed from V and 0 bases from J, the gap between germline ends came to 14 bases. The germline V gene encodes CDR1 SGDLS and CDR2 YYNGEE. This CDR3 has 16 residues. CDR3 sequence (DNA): TGTGCCAGCAGCTCTATGACAGGACTAGCCAAAAACATTCAGTACTTC. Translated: CASSSMTGLAKNIQYF.